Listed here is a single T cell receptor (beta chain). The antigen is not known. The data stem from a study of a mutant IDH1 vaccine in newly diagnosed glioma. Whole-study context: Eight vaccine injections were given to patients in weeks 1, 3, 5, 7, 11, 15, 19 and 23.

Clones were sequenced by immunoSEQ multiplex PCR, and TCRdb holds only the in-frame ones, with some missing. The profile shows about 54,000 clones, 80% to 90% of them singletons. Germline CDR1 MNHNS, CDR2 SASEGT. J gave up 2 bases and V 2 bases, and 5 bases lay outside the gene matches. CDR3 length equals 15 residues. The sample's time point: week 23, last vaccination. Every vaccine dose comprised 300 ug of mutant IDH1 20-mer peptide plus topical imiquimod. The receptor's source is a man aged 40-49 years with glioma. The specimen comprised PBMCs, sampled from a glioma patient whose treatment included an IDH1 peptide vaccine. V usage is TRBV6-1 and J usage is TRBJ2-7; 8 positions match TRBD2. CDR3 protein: CASSEIAGSPYEQYF. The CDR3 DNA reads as TGTGCCAGCAGTGAAATAGCGGGGTCCCCCTACGAGCAGTACTTC.